The rows below give T cell receptor beta chains drawn from one sample of a study of blood T cell repertoires in COVID-19. Produced via immunoSEQ multiplex PCR; TCRdb's table is partial and in-frame only. The data show under 300,000 clones, about 86% seen once. What was sequenced was peripheral blood. The receptors here all came from a man between 18 and 29 years old with active or convalescent COVID-19. The CDR3 runs from the conserved cysteine through the conserved F or W. The D gene is left open where the match is weak. Only part of the rows carry a size: once, few, many, or a class if the clone is expanded.

V gene: TRBV7-9; J gene: TRBJ1-4; D gene: -; clone size: -; CDR3 DNA: TGTGCCAGCAGGGGCGATAATGAAAAACTGTTTTTT; CDR3 protein: CASRGDNEKLFF
V gene: TRBV5-1; J gene: TRBJ2-1; D gene: TRBD2; clone size: -; CDR3 DNA: TGCGCCAGCAGCTTTCTAGCGGGGGGGAATGAGCAGTTCTTC; CDR3 protein: CASSFLAGGNEQFF
V gene: TRBV7-2; J gene: TRBJ2-4; D gene: -; clone size: -; CDR3 DNA: TGTGCCAGCAGCTTAGATGGGGGCCGTGGGGCCAAAAACATTCAGTACTTC; CDR3 protein: CASSLDGGRGAKNIQYF
V gene: TRBV6-5; J gene: TRBJ1-1; D gene: TRBD1; clone size: -; CDR3 DNA: TGTGCCAGCAGGGACTTGGACAGGGGAAACGCTGAAGCTTTCTTT; CDR3 protein: CASRDLDRGNAEAFF
V gene: TRBV4-2; J gene: TRBJ2-3; D gene: TRBD2; clone size: -; CDR3 DNA: TGTGCCAGCAGCGAAACTAGCGGGTGGGCAGATACGCAGTATTTT; CDR3 protein: CASSETSGWADTQYF
V gene: TRBV6-5; J gene: TRBJ2-5; D gene: TRBD2; clone size: -; CDR3 DNA: TGTGCCAGCAGTTACCCCGCGGGGGGGCCCCAAGAGACCCAGTACTTC; CDR3 protein: CASSYPAGGPQETQYF
V gene: TRBV28; J gene: TRBJ1-2; D gene: TRBD1; clone size: -; CDR3 DNA: TGTGCCAGCAGTACTCCGGGACAGGGCATCTATGGCTACACCTTC; CDR3 protein: CASSTPGQGIYGYTF
V gene: TRBV18; J gene: TRBJ2-7; D gene: -; clone size: -; CDR3 DNA: TGTGCCAGCTCACCAGGACAGAGCCCGGACTACGAGCAGTACTTC; CDR3 protein: CASSPGQSPDYEQYF
V gene: TRBV7-2; J gene: TRBJ2-4; D gene: -; clone size: -; CDR3 DNA: TGTGCCAGCAGCCTCATGGGGGGGGCCCAAAACATTCAGTACTTC; CDR3 protein: CASSLMGGAQNIQYF
V gene: TRBV6-1; J gene: TRBJ2-1; D gene: TRBD2; clone size: -; CDR3 DNA: TGTGCCAGCAGTGCGTTAGCGGGAGGCTCCTACAATGAGCAGTTCTTC; CDR3 protein: CASSALAGGSYNEQFF
V gene: TRBV6-5; J gene: TRBJ1-6; D gene: -; clone size: -; CDR3 DNA: TGTGCCAGCAGGTCAACAGGGAGTTCACCCCTCCACTTT; CDR3 protein: CASRSTGSSPLHF
V gene: TRBV19; J gene: TRBJ2-7; D gene: -; clone size: -; CDR3 DNA: TGTGCCAGTAGTATAGGGCAGGTCCCTGGCGAGCAGTACTTC; CDR3 protein: CASSIGQVPGEQYF
V gene: TRBV11-3; J gene: TRBJ2-1; D gene: -; clone size: -; CDR3 DNA: TGTGCCAGCAGTTGGACTCTCCATGAGCAGTTCTTC; CDR3 protein: CASSWTLHEQFF
V gene: TRBV6-5; J gene: TRBJ1-2; D gene: TRBD1; clone size: -; CDR3 DNA: TGTGCCAGCAGGGCAGGACAGGCTGTTTATGGCTACACCTTC; CDR3 protein: CASRAGQAVYGYTF
V gene: TRBV27; J gene: TRBJ2-2; D gene: TRBD1; clone size: once; CDR3 DNA: TGTGCCAGCAGTTTCAACCCCCTCCGACAGGGGACGGTCGGGGAGCTGTTTTTT; CDR3 protein: CASSFNPLRQGTVGELFF
V gene: TRBV29-1; J gene: TRBJ2-2; D gene: TRBD2; clone size: once; CDR3 DNA: TGCAGCGTTGGCCGCCGAGTTATAGCGGGAGCCACCGGGGAGCTGTTTTTT; CDR3 protein: CSVGRRVIAGATGELFF
V gene: TRBV11-2; J gene: TRBJ2-6; D gene: -; clone size: -; CDR3 DNA: TGTGCCAGCAGCTTACCCCTCTCTGGGGCCAACGTCCTGACTTTC; CDR3 protein: CASSLPLSGANVLTF
V gene: TRBV25-1; J gene: TRBJ2-7; D gene: -; clone size: -; CDR3 DNA: TGTGCCAGCAGGCCCCCGGGACTTTTCGAGCAGTACTTC; CDR3 protein: CASRPPGLFEQYF
V gene: TRBV2; J gene: TRBJ2-3; D gene: -; clone size: -; CDR3 DNA: TGTGCCAGCAGTGAAGCGAGGACTAGCACAGATACGCAGTATTTT; CDR3 protein: CASSEARTSTDTQYF
V gene: TRBV7-3; J gene: TRBJ1-1; D gene: TRBD1; clone size: once; CDR3 DNA: TGTGCCAGCAGCCCTACCGGGACAGCGAACACTGAAGCTTTCTTT; CDR3 protein: CASSPTGTANTEAFF
V gene: TRBV4-2; J gene: TRBJ2-3; D gene: -; clone size: -; CDR3 DNA: TGTGCCAGCAGCCAATCGTTCGGGACTGTCACAGATACGCAGTATTTT; CDR3 protein: CASSQSFGTVTDTQYF
V gene: TRBV6-5; J gene: TRBJ2-2; D gene: TRBD2; clone size: -; CDR3 DNA: TGTGCCAGCAGGCTAGCGGGAGGTTACACCGGGGAGCTGTTTTTT; CDR3 protein: CASRLAGGYTGELFF
V gene: TRBV7-9; J gene: TRBJ2-5; D gene: TRBD1; clone size: -; CDR3 DNA: TGTGCCAGCACTCCCGGGACAGGACAAGAGACCCAGTACTTC; CDR3 protein: CASTPGTGQETQYF
V gene: TRBV27; J gene: TRBJ2-3; D gene: -; clone size: once; CDR3 DNA: TGTGCCAGCAGTCGAGGGGGAGATACGCAGTATTTT; CDR3 protein: CASSRGGDTQYF
V gene: TRBV27; J gene: TRBJ2-7; D gene: -; clone size: once; CDR3 DNA: TGTGCCAGCAGTATGGGCCAGGGGCCTGCCGAGCAGTACTTC; CDR3 protein: CASSMGQGPAEQYF
V gene: TRBV28; J gene: TRBJ1-2; D gene: -; clone size: -; CDR3 DNA: TGTGCCAGCAGTCTCTCGGTGACAGACTATGGCTACACCTTC; CDR3 protein: CASSLSVTDYGYTF
V gene: TRBV5-6; J gene: TRBJ1-1; D gene: -; clone size: -; CDR3 DNA: TGTGCCAGCAGCGCCATAGTCGAGCCCGGGAGCAAGGTCACTGAAGCTTTCTTT; CDR3 protein: CASSAIVEPGSKVTEAFF
V gene: TRBV7-3; J gene: TRBJ2-5; D gene: TRBD2; clone size: -; CDR3 DNA: TGTGCCAGCAGCTTAATCGGCGGGGAGGGAGAGACCCAGTACTTC; CDR3 protein: CASSLIGGEGETQYF
V gene: TRBV10-3; J gene: TRBJ2-7; D gene: TRBD1; clone size: -; CDR3 DNA: TGTGCCATCAGTGAGTCGACGGACAGGGGTAACGAGCAGTACTTC; CDR3 protein: CAISESTDRGNEQYF
V gene: TRBV10-2; J gene: TRBJ1-5; D gene: -; clone size: -; CDR3 DNA: TGCGCCAGCAGCGAAGGGCCCAGGGAAAATCAGCCCCAGCATTTT; CDR3 protein: CASSEGPRENQPQHF
V gene: TRBV2; J gene: TRBJ1-1; D gene: -; clone size: -; CDR3 DNA: TGTGCCAGCAGTGGAGGTCCTGGAGCTTTCTTT; CDR3 protein: CASSGGPGAFF
V gene: TRBV25-1; J gene: TRBJ1-4; D gene: TRBD1; clone size: -; CDR3 DNA: TGTGCCAGCAGACGACAGGGGGCATTGTTTTTT; CDR3 protein: CASRRQGALFF
V gene: TRBV12-3/TRBV12-4; J gene: TRBJ2-1; D gene: -; clone size: -; CDR3 DNA: TGTGCCAGCAGTTCCGTGGGGCACAATGAGCAGTTCTTC; CDR3 protein: CASSSVGHNEQFF
V gene: TRBV28; J gene: TRBJ1-5; D gene: TRBD1; clone size: once; CDR3 DNA: TGTGCCAGCTATCAGGGGGCTAGCAATCAGCCCCAGCATTTT; CDR3 protein: CASYQGASNQPQHF
V gene: TRBV5-4; J gene: TRBJ2-5; D gene: TRBD1; clone size: -; CDR3 DNA: TGTGCCAGCAGCCCGACGACAGGGCGTCGGGAAGAGACCCAGTACTTC; CDR3 protein: CASSPTTGRREETQYF
V gene: TRBV5-1; J gene: TRBJ1-1; D gene: TRBD1; clone size: -; CDR3 DNA: TGCGCCAGCAGCTTCCAGGGGGCCACTGAAGCTTTCTTT; CDR3 protein: CASSFQGATEAFF
V gene: TRBV6-2/TRBV6-3; J gene: TRBJ1-4; D gene: -; clone size: -; CDR3 DNA: TGTGCCAGCAGTTACTTTAGGAGGGATGAAAAACTGTTTTTT; CDR3 protein: CASSYFRRDEKLFF
V gene: TRBV12-3/TRBV12-4; J gene: TRBJ1-4; D gene: -; clone size: -; CDR3 DNA: TGTGCCAGCAACCTGGAAGAAGGCGGGAAACTGTTTTTT; CDR3 protein: CASNLEEGGKLFF
V gene: TRBV30; J gene: TRBJ2-6; D gene: -; clone size: -; CDR3 DNA: TGTGCCTGGATCAGCTCTGGGGCCAACGTCCTGACTTTC; CDR3 protein: CAWISSGANVLTF
V gene: TRBV10-3; J gene: TRBJ1-3; D gene: TRBD1; clone size: -; CDR3 DNA: TGTGCCATCAGTGAGACACAGGGGGCGCAAGGAAACACCATATATTTT; CDR3 protein: CAISETQGAQGNTIYF
V gene: TRBV6-5; J gene: TRBJ1-2; D gene: -; clone size: -; CDR3 DNA: TGTGCCAGCAGTTACGTGTACGCAGGGGTTAACTATGGCTACACCTTC; CDR3 protein: CASSYVYAGVNYGYTF
V gene: TRBV5-4; J gene: TRBJ1-2; D gene: -; clone size: -; CDR3 DNA: TGTGCCAGCAGCCGAGATGGGCAGAACTATGGCTACACCTTC; CDR3 protein: CASSRDGQNYGYTF
V gene: TRBV19; J gene: TRBJ2-7; D gene: TRBD1; clone size: few; CDR3 DNA: TGTGCCGGACAACAGGGGGGCGACAGGGATCAATCCTACGAGCAGTACTTC; CDR3 protein: CAGQQGGDRDQSYEQYF
V gene: TRBV11-3; J gene: TRBJ2-6; D gene: -; clone size: -; CDR3 DNA: TGTGCCAGCAGCTTAGGCGACTCTGGGGCCAACGTCCTGACTTTC; CDR3 protein: CASSLGDSGANVLTF
V gene: TRBV4-3; J gene: TRBJ2-1; D gene: TRBD2; clone size: -; CDR3 DNA: TGCGCCAGCAGCCAACGGACTAGCGGGAGCTACAATGAGCAGTTCTTC; CDR3 protein: CASSQRTSGSYNEQFF
V gene: TRBV6-5; J gene: TRBJ1-2; D gene: TRBD1; clone size: -; CDR3 DNA: TGTGCCAGCAGACTAAGGGACAGTTATGGCTACACCTTC; CDR3 protein: CASRLRDSYGYTF
V gene: TRBV6-1; J gene: TRBJ1-4; D gene: -; clone size: -; CDR3 DNA: TGTGCCAGCAGTGAAACGCCCTACTTTGAAAAACTGTTTTTT; CDR3 protein: CASSETPYFEKLFF
V gene: TRBV6-5; J gene: TRBJ2-3; D gene: -; clone size: -; CDR3 DNA: TGTGCCAGCAGTTCCCAGAGCGGAGGAGATACGCAGTATTTT; CDR3 protein: CASSSQSGGDTQYF
V gene: TRBV9; J gene: TRBJ2-1; D gene: -; clone size: -; CDR3 DNA: TGTGCCAGCAGCCAAAGAGAAACTGAGCAGTTCTTC; CDR3 protein: CASSQRETEQFF
V gene: TRBV16; J gene: TRBJ2-5; D gene: TRBD2; clone size: -; CDR3 DNA: TGTGCCAGCAGCCAATCGGGACTAGTAGAGACCCAGTACTTC; CDR3 protein: CASSQSGLVETQYF
V gene: TRBV29-1; J gene: TRBJ2-5; D gene: TRBD1; clone size: -; CDR3 DNA: TGCAGCGTTCAACAGGGGGCGGGGGAGACCCAGTACTTC; CDR3 protein: CSVQQGAGETQYF
V gene: TRBV15; J gene: TRBJ1-1; D gene: TRBD1; clone size: few; CDR3 DNA: TGTGCCACCAGCAGATCTGGACAGGACACTGAAGCTTTCTTT; CDR3 protein: CATSRSGQDTEAFF
V gene: TRBV23-1; J gene: TRBJ1-1; D gene: -; clone size: -; CDR3 DNA: TGCGCCAGCAGTCAATTGTTCCCATCTGGGGCCCCTGAAGCTTTCTTT; CDR3 protein: CASSQLFPSGAPEAFF
V gene: TRBV28; J gene: TRBJ2-3; D gene: -; clone size: -; CDR3 DNA: TGTGCCAGCAGTCCCGGGGACTTACCAGATACGCAGTATTTT; CDR3 protein: CASSPGDLPDTQYF